This entry is about one TCR beta chain. Its target is unknown. The data originate from a study of T-cell memory formation after mild COVID-19. For the study at large: Among the donors, TCR clusters were largely specific to each donor. Study results and caveats: Contracting CD4+ clones sat mainly in CM and EM; CD8+ in EMRA.

It was 5'RACE with constant-segment primers that produced the TCR alpha and TCR beta cDNA libraries, which carried sample barcodes and UMIs. TCRdb re-derived calls from the 5' RACE reads in MiXCR, one entry per CDR3 protein. Among 150,000 to 200,000 distinct CDR3 sequences listed, about 28% were seen once. V shed 0 bases and J 0 bases; nucleotides not matched to a gene: 12. Germline-derived CDR1 and CDR2 are SGHRS and YFSETQ. The CDR3 has 21 amino acids. The V call is TRBV5-1, the J call TRBJ2-2, with TRBD2 identical over 12 bases. Sequencing was done on a sample of PBMCs or a T cell subset sorted from them (not recorded which). This clonotype was obtained from an adult woman who had mild COVID-19 (a few samples of this study predate the infection). Cell type and time point are not known. CDR3 sequence (DNA): TGCGCCAGCAGCTTGGCTCTCCGGTATCTAGCGGGGGGGCCGAACACCGGGGAGCTGTTTTTT. Its translation: CASSLALRYLAGGPNTGELFF.